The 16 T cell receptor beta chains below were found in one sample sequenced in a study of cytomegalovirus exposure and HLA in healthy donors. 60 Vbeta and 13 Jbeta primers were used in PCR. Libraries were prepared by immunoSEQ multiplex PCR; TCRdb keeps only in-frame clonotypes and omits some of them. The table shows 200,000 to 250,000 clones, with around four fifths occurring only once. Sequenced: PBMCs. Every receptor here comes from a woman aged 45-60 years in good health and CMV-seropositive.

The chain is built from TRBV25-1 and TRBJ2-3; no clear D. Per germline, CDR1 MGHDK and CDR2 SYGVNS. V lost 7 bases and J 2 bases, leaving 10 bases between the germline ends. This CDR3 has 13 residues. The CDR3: CASIHTDTDTQYF. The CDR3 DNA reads TGTGCCAGCATTCACACAGACACAGATACGCAGTATTTT.

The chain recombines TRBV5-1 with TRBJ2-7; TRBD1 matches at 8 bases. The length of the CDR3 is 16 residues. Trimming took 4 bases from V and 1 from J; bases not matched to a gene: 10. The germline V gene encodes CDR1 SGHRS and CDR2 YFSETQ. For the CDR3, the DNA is TGCGCCAGCAGCCCCGGACAGGGAACAAGATCCTACGAGCAGTACTTC. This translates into CASSPGQGTRSYEQYF.

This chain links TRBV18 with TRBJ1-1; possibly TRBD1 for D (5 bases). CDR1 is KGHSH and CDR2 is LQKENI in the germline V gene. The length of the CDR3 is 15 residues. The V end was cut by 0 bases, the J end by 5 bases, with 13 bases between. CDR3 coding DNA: TGTGCCAGCTCACCACCGGCGGGGGTGTTTACTGAAGCTTTCTTT. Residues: CASSPPAGVFTEAFF.

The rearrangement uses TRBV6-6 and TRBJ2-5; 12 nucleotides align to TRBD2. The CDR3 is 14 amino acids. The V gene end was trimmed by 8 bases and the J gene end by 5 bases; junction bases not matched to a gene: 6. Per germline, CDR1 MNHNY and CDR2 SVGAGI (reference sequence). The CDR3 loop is CASCLAGGAETQYF. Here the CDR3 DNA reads TGTGCCAGCTGTCTAGCGGGGGGGGCGGAGACCCAGTACTTC.

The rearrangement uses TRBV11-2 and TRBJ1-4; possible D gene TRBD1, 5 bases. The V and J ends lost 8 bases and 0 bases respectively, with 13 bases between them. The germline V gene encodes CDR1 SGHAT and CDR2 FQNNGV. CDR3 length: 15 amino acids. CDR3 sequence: CASGPRGTTNEKLFF. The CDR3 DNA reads TGTGCCAGCGGGCCCCGGGGGACAACTAATGAAAAACTGTTTTTT.

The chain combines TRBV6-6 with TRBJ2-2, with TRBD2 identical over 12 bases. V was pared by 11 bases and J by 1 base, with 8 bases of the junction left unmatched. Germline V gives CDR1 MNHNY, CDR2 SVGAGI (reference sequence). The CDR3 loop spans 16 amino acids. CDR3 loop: CAGKTSGGENTGELFF. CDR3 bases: TGTGCCGGAAAGACTAGCGGGGGAGAGAACACCGGGGAGCTGTTTTTT.

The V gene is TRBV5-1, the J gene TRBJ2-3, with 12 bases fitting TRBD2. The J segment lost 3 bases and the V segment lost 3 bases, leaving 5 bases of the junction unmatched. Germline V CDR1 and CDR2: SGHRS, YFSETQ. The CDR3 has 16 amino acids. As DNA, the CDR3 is TGCGCCAGCAGCTACACTAGCGGGGGGACGACAGATACGCAGTATTTT. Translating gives CASSYTSGGTTDTQYF.

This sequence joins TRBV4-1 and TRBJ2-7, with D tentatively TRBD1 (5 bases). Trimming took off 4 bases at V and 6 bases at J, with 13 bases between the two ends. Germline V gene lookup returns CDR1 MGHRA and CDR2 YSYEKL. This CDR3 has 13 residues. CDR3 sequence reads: CASSRGVLAEQYF. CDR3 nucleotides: TGCGCCAGCAGCCGGGGCGTTTTGGCCGAGCAGTACTTC.

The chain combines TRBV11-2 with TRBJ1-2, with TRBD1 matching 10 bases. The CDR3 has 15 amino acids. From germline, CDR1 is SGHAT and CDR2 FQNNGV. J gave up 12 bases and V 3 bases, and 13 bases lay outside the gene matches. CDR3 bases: TGTGCCAGCAGCTTGCCTCCCGGGACAGGGGTCTTTAACACCTTC. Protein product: CASSLPPGTGVFNTF.

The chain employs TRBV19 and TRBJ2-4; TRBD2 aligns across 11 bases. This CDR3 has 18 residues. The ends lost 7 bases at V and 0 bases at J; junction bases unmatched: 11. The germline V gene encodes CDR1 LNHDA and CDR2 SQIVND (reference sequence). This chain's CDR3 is CASTPRGTSGLAKNIQYF. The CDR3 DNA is TGTGCCAGTACCCCACGGGGGACTAGCGGACTAGCCAAAAACATTCAGTACTTC.

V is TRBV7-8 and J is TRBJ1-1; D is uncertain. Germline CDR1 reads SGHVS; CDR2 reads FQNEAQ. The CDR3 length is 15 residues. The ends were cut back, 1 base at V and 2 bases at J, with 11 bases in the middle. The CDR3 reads CASSLESYLNTEAFF. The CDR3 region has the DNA TGTGCCAGCAGCTTAGAATCCTATCTAAACACTGAAGCTTTCTTT.

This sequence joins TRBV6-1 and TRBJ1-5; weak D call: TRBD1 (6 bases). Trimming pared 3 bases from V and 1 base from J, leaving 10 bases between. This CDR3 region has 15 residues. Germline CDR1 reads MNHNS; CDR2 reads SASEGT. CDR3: CASSDWGQSNQPQHF. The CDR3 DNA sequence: TGTGCCAGCAGTGATTGGGGACAAAGCAATCAGCCCCAGCATTTT.

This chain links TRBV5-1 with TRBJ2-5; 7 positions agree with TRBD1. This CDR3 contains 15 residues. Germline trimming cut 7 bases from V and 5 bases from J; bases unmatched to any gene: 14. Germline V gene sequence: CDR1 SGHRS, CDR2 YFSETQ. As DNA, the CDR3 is TGCGCCAGCGGTCTACCAAACAGGGGTGGGGAGACCCAGTACTTC. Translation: CASGLPNRGGETQYF.

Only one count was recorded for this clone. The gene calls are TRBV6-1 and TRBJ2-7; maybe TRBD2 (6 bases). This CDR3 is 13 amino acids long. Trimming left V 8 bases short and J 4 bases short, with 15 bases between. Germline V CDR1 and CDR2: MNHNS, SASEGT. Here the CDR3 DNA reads TGTGCCAGCGGCGGAGGGGAACCGTACGAGCAGTACTTC. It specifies CASGGGEPYEQYF.

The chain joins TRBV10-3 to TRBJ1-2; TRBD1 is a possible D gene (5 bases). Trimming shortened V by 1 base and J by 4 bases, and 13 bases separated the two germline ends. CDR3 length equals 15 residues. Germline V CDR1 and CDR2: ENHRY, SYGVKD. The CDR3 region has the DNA TGTGCCATCAGTGAGTGGTCGGGGGAGGGCTATGGCTACACCTTC. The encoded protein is CAISEWSGEGYGYTF.

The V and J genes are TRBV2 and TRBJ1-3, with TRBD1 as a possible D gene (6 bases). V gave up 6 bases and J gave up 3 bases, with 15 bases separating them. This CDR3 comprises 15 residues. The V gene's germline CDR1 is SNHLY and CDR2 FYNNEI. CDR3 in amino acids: CASSFLKGVGNTIYF. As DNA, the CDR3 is TGTGCCAGCAGCTTCTTGAAGGGGGTTGGAAACACCATATATTTT.